This TCR beta chain is from a study of blood T cell repertoires in COVID-19 (dated by TCRdb to 2020 to 2021). For context, the study as a whole: The collaborator samples originated in the United States, Italy and Spain and spanned the acute and convalescent phases of COVID-19. The material from the prospective study consisted of cDNA or gDNA derived from T cells, B-cell-depleted T cells, or PBMCs. The dataset comprised deeply sampled blood TCRbeta repertoires from subjects exposed to, actively infected with, or recovered from COVID-19. The repertoires were released in a freely available public database meant as a resource for research on the immune response to SARS-CoV-2. The samples were drawn from the first 160 participants of the ongoing ImmuneRACE study and from over a thousand subjects provided by 6 global collaborators. Sample metadata almost always included a de-identified subject ID, COVID-19 status, age in years and sex. Where HLA class I and class II types were available, the types were taken from metadata supplied by the sample provider, not from assay-based typing.

CDR1 and CDR2 were assigned from the germline V gene (reference sequence) as LNHDA and SQIVND. Spanning cysteine to phenylalanine, the CDR3 consists of 13 amino acids. The sequence is cut down to CDR3 DNA, 39 bases in frame from base 1. A distance of 8 bases separates the germline ends of V and J, which lose 6 bases and 0 bases respectively. TCRbeta CDR3 regions were amplified from genomic DNA by means of the immunoSEQ Assay, a bias-controlled multiplex PCR. The paper's processing steps were these. Nucleated cell counts per sample were estimated from amplification of reference gene primers within the assay. To quantify the absolute abundance of each unique TCRbeta CDR3 rearrangement, sequence reads were collapsed and filtered. For each sample, productive Simpson clonality was calculated by taking the square root of Simpson's diversity index across productive rearrangements. In its TCRdb copy, this immuneACCESS table keeps in-frame sequences only and misses some clones. Where compared with another copy, unresolved V genes explain less than half of these, and the others have no known cause. V, J and clone size reflect that table, while D and trimming were determined from the DNA. This sample is represented by hundreds of thousands of clones; 83% of them were singletons. The ten largest clones capture over 0.95% of the sample.

The study at large found these results: The amount of clinical and demographic metadata varied by source and participant and was provided uncurated.

In Seattle, one collaborating source enrolled patients while the infection was active and tracked those patients longitudinally over the course of disease. The collaborating institutions used their own protocols to collect whole blood in K2EDTA tubes. For TCRbeta analysis, collaborator samples were shipped as frozen whole blood, as isolated PBMCs, or as DNA extracted from either sample type. Concerning this clone: Its binding antigen is unknown. The sample holds no much larger clone one base away, and base qualities are not on file.

The sequence derives from a woman in her twenties or thirties with COVID-19, enrolled during active disease. What was sequenced was peripheral blood. Rearrangement joined TRBV19 to TRBJ2-5; the D gene cannot be named for sure. CDR3 loop: CASRETYQETQYF. The DNA is as follows: TGTGCCAGTAGGGAGACGTACCAAGAGACCCAGTACTTC.